These 17 T cell receptor beta chains came from one sample sequenced in a study of blood T cell repertoires in COVID-19. Some clones are missing from TCRdb's copy, which holds only in-frame ones; the method was immunoSEQ multiplex PCR. The repertoire has under 250,000 clones, roughly 85% of them found once; the top ten carry about 5.1%. Sequenced: peripheral blood. These TCRs come from a man aged 50 to 60 with COVID-19, enrolled during active disease.

The gene calls are TRBV6-5 and TRBJ2-3; a weak D match, TRBD2 (6 bases). Germline-derived CDR1 and CDR2 are MNHEY and SVGAGI. V was trimmed by 2 bases and J by 0 bases, leaving 9 bases between them. The CDR3 consists of 15 residues. The CDR3 region is CASSYRDWSTDTQYF. CDR3 DNA: TGTGCCAGCAGTTACAGGGACTGGAGCACAGATACGCAGTATTTT.

The chain recombines TRBV24-1 with TRBJ1-4; TRBD1 might be the D (5 bases). Deletions cut 3 bases from V and 5 bases from J, with 9 bases between. The CDR3 contains 14 residues. Germline CDR1 KGHDR, CDR2 SFDVKD. CDR3 protein: CATSDTGPNEKLFF. The DNA of the CDR3 is TGTGCCACCAGTGATACAGGCCCAAATGAAAAACTGTTTTTT.

This rearrangement joins TRBV19 to TRBJ2-3; unclear D gene. V gave up 8 bases and J gave up 2 bases, with 11 bases separating them. Germline loops: CDR1 LNHDA, CDR2 SQIVND (reference sequence). This CDR3 is 13 amino acids long. This chain's CDR3 is CASGNQATDTQYF. The CDR3 DNA sequence: TGTGCCAGTGGAAATCAGGCCACAGATACGCAGTATTTT.

Turning to this clone: A much larger clone lies one base from this, so it may be a read error. The gene calls are TRBV6-5 and TRBJ1-5, with 8 bases fitting TRBD1. The CDR3 length is 13 residues. Germline V gene lookup returns CDR1 MNHEY and CDR2 SVGAGI. V lost 6 bases and J lost 4; bases outside the gene matches: 2. CDR3 coding DNA: TGTGCCAGCAGACGGACAGGGAATCAGCCCCAGCATTTT. It encodes CASRRTGNQPQHF.

This chain links TRBV29-1 with TRBJ1-5; 8 nucleotides agree with TRBD1. CDR3 length: 14 amino acids. The J segment lost 0 bases and the V segment lost 6 bases, leaving 4 bases of the junction unmatched. The germline V gene encodes CDR1 SQVTM and CDR2 ANQGSEA. The CDR3 protein is CSVSTGASNQPQHF. CDR3 DNA sequence: TGCAGCGTGTCGACAGGGGCTAGCAATCAGCCCCAGCATTTT.

V gene TRBV5-1 combines with J gene TRBJ1-1; 7 nucleotides line up with TRBD1. Trimming cost V 3 bases and J 5 bases; bases outside gene matches: 10. The CDR3 has 15 residues. Germline loops: CDR1 SGHRS, CDR2 YFSETQ. CDR3 sequence: CASSWGDRVGTEAFF. In DNA form, the CDR3 reads TGCGCCAGCAGCTGGGGTGACAGGGTCGGGACTGAAGCTTTCTTT.

This chain uses TRBV7-2 with TRBJ2-5; 8 bases map to TRBD1. CDR1 and CDR2 (germline): SGHTA, FQGNSA. The V gene end was trimmed by 5 bases and the J gene end by 6 bases; junction bases not matched to a gene: 5. This CDR3 is 13 amino acids long. Here the CDR3 DNA reads TGTGCCAGCAGCCAGGACAGGGTGAAGACCCAGTACTTC. It codes for CASSQDRVKTQYF.

The chain has TRBV7-6 and TRBJ2-5, with a tentative D call TRBD2 (6 bases). CDR3 length: 14 residues. Per germline, CDR1 SGHVS and CDR2 FNYEAQ. Trimming took 5 bases from V and 4 from J, leaving 14 bases between them. The CDR3, as DNA: TGTGCCAGCAGCGCGCGGAGGGGCCGAGAGACCCAGTACTTC. Amino acid sequence: CASSARRGRETQYF.

This clone was seen a few times. DNA for the CDR3: TGTGCCAGCAGCACTCCAGCAGGGAACTATGGCTACACCTTC. Translated: CASSTPAGNYGYTF. This chain joins TRBV5-5 and TRBJ1-2, with a possible D match to TRBD1 (5 bases). The CDR3 runs 14 residues. V gave up 4 bases and J gave up 2 bases, with 12 bases separating them. Germline assignment: CDR1 SGHKS and CDR2 YYEKEE (reference sequence). Together with reference TRBV5-5 and TRBJ1-2, the CDR3 gives the full variable domain: DAGVTQSPTHLIKTRGQQVTLRCSPISGHKSVSWYQQVLGQGPQFIFQYYEKEERGRGNFPDRFSARQFPNYSSELNVNALLLGDSALYLCASSTPAGNYGYTFGSGTRLTVV.

The chain uses TRBV7-9 and TRBJ2-5; 7 positions match TRBD2. Trimming removed 3 bases from V and 5 bases from J; junction bases left unmatched: 12. There are 16 residues in the CDR3. Looked up from germline, CDR1 is SEHNR and CDR2 is FQNEAQ (reference sequence). The CDR3 loop reads CASSLARASGTETQYF. CDR3 sequence (DNA): TGTGCCAGCAGCTTGGCTCGGGCTAGCGGCACGGAGACCCAGTACTTC.

The chain recombines TRBV7-2 with TRBJ2-6; TRBD1 agrees at 11 bases. Germline values: CDR1 SGHTA, CDR2 FQGNSA. Germline trimming cut 6 bases from V and 3 bases from J; bases unmatched to any gene: 4. This CDR3 spans 16 amino acids. CDR3 nucleotide sequence: TGTGCCAGCAGTACGGACAGGGGGCTTGGGGCCAACGTCCTGACTTTC. This translates into CASSTDRGLGANVLTF.

This clone was found a few times. The chain joins TRBV14 to TRBJ1-2; D is possibly TRBD1 (6 bases). The V gene lost 2 bases and the J gene lost 0 bases, with 13 bases spanning the gap. The germline gives CDR1 SGHDN, CDR2 FVKESK. The CDR3 is 16 amino acids. DNA of the CDR3: TGTGCCAGCAGCCAACGAGCGGGACAAACTAACTATGGCTACACCTTC. Its translation is CASSQRAGQTNYGYTF.

As to this clone: One end of the junction does not line up with germline, which may come from a read error. The chain uses TRBV7-7 and TRBJ2-5, with D maybe TRBD1 (6 bases). The germline V gene has CDR1 SSHAT and CDR2 FNYEAQ (reference sequence). The CDR3 covers 14 residues. The CDR3 DNA is TGTGCTAGCAGCTTAGGGCACAGGGCAGAGACCCAGTACTTC. Its translation: CASSLGHRAETQYF.

This clone showed up just a few times. The gene calls are TRBV7-9 and TRBJ2-3; 12 bases align to TRBD2. The germline CDR1 and CDR2 sequences are SEHNR and FQNEAQ (reference sequence). V trimming: 5 bases; J trimming: 1 base; junction bases outside the gene matches: 4. The CDR3 covers 16 residues. Here the CDR3 reads CASSQTSGSGTDTQYF. CDR3 coding DNA: TGTGCCAGCAGCCAGACTAGCGGGAGTGGCACAGATACGCAGTATTTT.

This clone was picked up a small number of times. The chain is built from TRBV10-1 and TRBJ1-2; 7 bases line up with TRBD1. Unmatched junction bases numbered 4, after V lost 5 bases and J lost 7 bases. The CDR3 covers 12 residues. Germline values: CDR1 WNHNN, CDR2 SYGVQD (reference sequence). CDR3 DNA: TGCGCCAGCAGTAACAGGGGATCTGGCTACACCTTC. As protein: CASSNRGSGYTF.

The chain employs TRBV5-1 and TRBJ2-7; 8 positions match TRBD1. The CDR3 spans 14 residues. From germline, CDR1 is SGHRS and CDR2 YFSETQ. With 0 bases clipped from V and 2 bases from J, the junction kept 1 base outside the gene matches. CDR3 loop: CASSLDRGAYEQYF. CDR3 in DNA: TGCGCCAGCAGCTTGGACAGGGGGGCCTACGAGCAGTACTTC.

The chain joins TRBV20-1 to TRBJ1-5; D might be TRBD1 (5 bases). The CDR3 totals 14 residues. V shed 3 bases and J shed 5 bases, with 14 bases lying between them. Germline assignment: CDR1 DFQATT and CDR2 SNEGSKA (reference sequence). CDR3 in DNA: TGCAGTGCTAGTTCAGGCAGGGAGGATCAGCCCCAGCATTTT. Translation: CSASSGREDQPQHF.